The 28 T cell receptor beta chains reported below all come from one sample, sequenced in a study of T cells in lung cancer brain metastases. Measured with immunoSEQ multiplex PCR; TCRdb has only the in-frame clones, and not every one. This sample yields several thousand clones, of which approximately 83% are seen a single time; about 2.4% belongs to the top ten. Sequenced material: tumor tissue from the primary lung tumor. The receptor source for this set is a man between 45 and 60 years old with non-small cell lung cancer.

The V and J genes are TRBV25-1 and TRBJ2-3, with D unresolved. Germline CDR1 is MGHDK and CDR2 is SYGVNS. V lost 5 bases, J lost 2 bases, and 11 bases lay in between. The CDR3 extends over 14 amino acids. CDR3 loop: CASSLSSLTDTQYF. The CDR3 DNA follows: TGTGCCAGCAGTCTTAGCAGCCTCACAGATACGCAGTATTTT. The whole variable domain, remainder taken from reference TRBV25-1 and TRBJ2-3, is EADIYQTPRYLVIGTGKKITLECSQTMGHDKMYWYQQDPGMELHLIHYSYGVNSTEKGDLSSESTVSRIRTEHFPLTLESARPSHTSQYLCASSLSSLTDTQYFGPGTRLTVL.

The chain combines TRBV6-5 with TRBJ2-6; D uncertain. Germline CDR1 and CDR2: MNHEY and SVGAGI. Trimming cost V 1 base and J 0 bases, with 4 bases left between them. The CDR3 contains 15 residues. The CDR3 DNA is TGTGCCAGCAGTTACTGGGGCTCTGGGGCCAACGTCCTGACTTTC. This gives the protein CASSYWGSGANVLTF.

A word on this clone: A junction boundary mismatches the germline segment, possibly from a read error. This chain links TRBV2 with TRBJ2-2; a weak D match, TRBD1 (6 bases). CDR1 SNHLY and CDR2 FYNNEI come from the germline V gene. The CDR3 extends over 13 amino acids. The CDR3 region has the DNA TGTGCCAGCAGTGCAGACAGGACCGGGGAACTGTTTTTT. Its translation is CASSADRTGELFF. The whole variable domain, remainder taken from reference TRBV2 and TRBJ2-2, is EPEVTQTPSHQVTQMGQEVILRCVPISNHLYFYWYRQILGQKVEFLVSFYNNEISEKSEIFDDQFSVERPDGSNFTLKIRSTKLEDSAMYFCASSADRTGELFFGEGSRLTVL.

The V and J genes are TRBV5-6 and TRBJ2-1; D is possibly TRBD2 (6 bases). There are 15 residues in the CDR3. Germline-derived CDR1 and CDR2 are SGHDT and YYEEEE. Trimming stripped 1 base from V and 7 bases from J, with 15 bases between. CDR3 sequence: CASSLSLAPGNEQFF. CDR3 DNA sequence: TGTGCCAGCAGCTTGTCACTAGCTCCGGGTAATGAGCAGTTCTTC.

The V call is TRBV7-2, the J call TRBJ1-2, with D unclear. CDR3 length: 13 residues. Germline V gene data show CDR1 as SGHTA and CDR2 as FQGNSA. V lost 2 bases to trimming and J lost 4 bases, with 8 bases between them. The CDR3 here is CASSLNGPYGYTF. In DNA, the CDR3 is TGTGCCAGCAGCTTAAACGGACCCTATGGCTACACCTTC.

The chain carries TRBV11-2 and TRBJ1-6, with 8 positions matching TRBD1. The CDR3 is 19 amino acids. Germline CDR1 reads SGHAT; CDR2 reads FQNNGV. J gave up 5 bases and V 0 bases, and 12 bases lay outside the gene matches. CDR3 sequence reads: CASSLDPGQGAEDNSPLHF. CDR3 sequence (DNA): TGTGCCAGCAGCTTAGATCCAGGACAGGGCGCCGAAGATAATTCACCCCTCCACTTT.

The chain combines TRBV2 with TRBJ1-1; 9 bases map to TRBD1. The germline CDR1 and CDR2 sequences are SNHLY and FYNNEI. V trimming: 7 bases; J trimming: 0 bases; junction bases outside the gene matches: 3. The CDR3 contains 14 residues. The CDR3 loop reads CASIDRGVNTEAFF. The CDR3 region has the DNA TGTGCCAGCATAGACAGGGGGGTGAACACTGAAGCTTTCTTT.

The chain uses TRBV25-1 and TRBJ1-1; unclear D gene. This CDR3 region has 11 residues. CDR1 and CDR2 from the germline V gene are MGHDK and SYGVNS. Trimming cost V 3 bases and J 11 bases, with 10 bases left between them. DNA for the CDR3: TGTGCCAGCAGTGACGCTATACGGGCTTTCTTT. It translates to CASSDAIRAFF. The variable domain in full, completed from reference TRBV25-1 and TRBJ1-1, reads EADIYQTPRYLVIGTGKKITLECSQTMGHDKMYWYQQDPGMELHLIHYSYGVNSTEKGDLSSESTVSRIRTEHFPLTLESARPSHTSQYLCASSDAIRAFFGQGTRLTVV.

Note on this clone: One end of the junction varies from germline; a read error may be responsible. Other DNA sequences within the sample encode an identical CDR3. The chain couples TRBV7-9 to TRBJ2-6, with a weak D call TRBD1 (6 bases). Germline V gene data show CDR1 as SEHNR and CDR2 as FQNEAQ (reference sequence). The CDR3 extends over 15 amino acids. The CDR3 bases are TGTGCCAGCAGCTTTCTCCACCCAGGGGCCAACGTTCTGACTTTC. Translated, it gives CASSFLHPGANVLTF.

V is TRBV4-3 and J is TRBJ2-6; D call uncertain. Per the germline V gene, CDR1 is LGHNA and CDR2 is YSLEER. With 2 bases removed from V and 5 bases from J, the gap between germline ends came to 16 bases. The CDR3 contains 17 residues. CDR3 sequence (DNA): TGCGCCAGCAGCCAAAAGACGTCACAAAGTCGGGCCAACGTCCTGACTTTC. Encoded protein: CASSQKTSQSRANVLTF.

The chain couples TRBV9 to TRBJ2-3; D perhaps matches TRBD2 (5 bases). The CDR3 is made up of 13 amino acids. The germline CDR1 and CDR2 sequences are SGDLS and YYNGEE. V shed 1 base and J shed 4 bases, with 7 bases lying between them. CDR3 DNA: TGTGCCAGCAGCGTAACCGGGGCAGATACGCAGTATTTT. Protein: CASSVTGADTQYF.

About this clone: The same CDR3 also results from other DNA sequences found in this sample. V usage is TRBV7-9 and J usage is TRBJ2-6; D is undetermined. Trimming removed 3 bases at V and 4 bases at J, with 10 bases between. The length of the CDR3 is 15 residues. Germline V gene data show CDR1 as SEHNR and CDR2 as FQNEAQ (reference sequence). The CDR3 here is CASSFLHPGANVLTF. In DNA, the CDR3 is TGTGCCAGCAGCTTTCTCCACCCAGGGGCCAACGTCCTGACTTTC.

A word on this clone: This same CDR3 is encoded by further DNA sequences in the sample. The chain is built from TRBV10-2 and TRBJ2-7; D is undetermined. The CDR3 is 16 amino acids. Germline CDR1 and CDR2: WSHSY and SAAADI. V was shortened by 0 bases and J by 5 bases, with 17 bases between the two germline ends. Here the CDR3 reads CASSESPGSSGNEQYF. The CDR3 coding sequence is TGCGCCAGCAGTGAGTCGCCGGGTTCGTCAGGTAACGAGCAGTACTTC.

The chain joins TRBV11-3 to TRBJ2-5; D is ambiguous. The V gene's germline CDR1 is SGHNT and CDR2 YENEEA. The ends were cut back, 0 bases at V and 7 bases at J, with 6 bases in the middle. This CDR3 spans 12 amino acids. The CDR3 nucleotides are TGTGCCAGCAGCTTAGACGACGGGACCCAGTACTTC. Its translation is CASSLDDGTQYF.

The chain has TRBV6-1 and TRBJ2-3; D possibly uses TRBD1 or TRBD2 (6 bases each). The germline V and J ends were trimmed by 3 bases and 7 bases, with 20 bases remaining between them. Germline CDR1 is MNHNS and CDR2 is SASEGT. The CDR3 contains 16 residues. This CDR3 is CASSEAFAGGVNTQYF. DNA of the CDR3: TGTGCCAGCAGTGAGGCGTTTGCCGGGGGCGTGAATACGCAGTATTTT.

This clone was found a few times. The J gene is TRBJ2-3, the V gene TRBV2, with D possibly TRBD2 on 5 matching bases. This CDR3 comprises 14 residues. Germline V gives CDR1 SNHLY, CDR2 FYNNEI. With 6 bases removed from V and 3 bases from J, the gap between germline ends came to 13 bases. The CDR3 reads CASSFERETDTQYF. CDR3 in DNA: TGTGCCAGCAGCTTCGAGAGGGAGACAGATACGCAGTATTTT. The full variable domain, rest sourced from reference TRBV2 and TRBJ2-3, is EPEVTQTPSHQVTQMGQEVILRCVPISNHLYFYWYRQILGQKVEFLVSFYNNEISEKSEIFDDQFSVERPDGSNFTLKIRSTKLEDSAMYFCASSFERETDTQYFGPGTRLTVL.

This chain uses TRBV28 with TRBJ1-2; D uncertain. The CDR3 is made up of 14 amino acids. Between the trimmed V and J ends, which lost 4 bases and 2 bases, there was a span of 11 bases. The germline gives CDR1 MDHEN, CDR2 SYDVKM. CDR3 sequence: CASSSSPLNYGYTF. As DNA, the CDR3 is TGTGCCAGCAGTTCCTCCCCTTTAAACTATGGCTACACCTTC.

The rearrangement uses TRBV6-1 and TRBJ2-7; D uncertain. This CDR3 region has 12 residues. The germline V gene has CDR1 MNHNS and CDR2 SASEGT. The CDR3 reads CAAAPFNYEQYF. The DNA of the CDR3 is TGTGCGGCAGCCCCCTTCAACTACGAGCAGTACTTC.

The V call is TRBV28, the J call TRBJ2-6; D is uncertain. This CDR3 is built from 13 residues. Germline V gives CDR1 MDHEN, CDR2 SYDVKM. The ends were cut back, 3 bases at V and 15 bases at J, with 15 bases in the middle. The CDR3 is CASSFGVSLTLTF. In nucleotides, the CDR3 is TGTGCCAGCAGTTTCGGCGTATCACTCACCCTGACTTTC.

Comments on this clone: The junction differs from germline at one of its ends, possibly a read error. The chain employs TRBV2 and TRBJ2-7; 7 nucleotides line up with TRBD1. Per germline, CDR1 SNHLY and CDR2 FYNNEI. This CDR3 contains 15 residues. Here the CDR3 reads CTSTEQGKRHNEQYF. The DNA for the CDR3 is TGTACCAGCACCGAACAGGGGAAAAGACACAACGAGCAGTACTTC.

The chain links TRBV15 to TRBJ2-3, with D unresolved. CDR1 and CDR2 from the germline V gene are LNHNV and YYDKDF (reference sequence). V dropped 0 bases and J dropped 3 bases, with 4 bases sitting between them. CDR3 size: 13 residues. CDR3 nucleotides: TGTGCCACCAGCAGAGAAGTGACAGATACGCAGTATTTT. This codes for CATSREVTDTQYF.

This chain joins TRBV19 and TRBJ2-1, with D perhaps matching TRBD2 (6 bases). Trimming stripped 1 base from V and 10 bases from J, with 14 bases between. The CDR3 sequence is 14 residues long. The germline V gene encodes CDR1 LNHDA and CDR2 SQIVND (reference sequence). The CDR3 coding sequence is TGTGCCAGTAGTATAGTCCCCCTAGCGAGGGAGCAGTTCTTC. This translates into CASSIVPLAREQFF.

The V call is TRBV19, the J call TRBJ2-4; D is undetermined. CDR1 and CDR2 (germline): LNHDA, SQIVND (reference sequence). CDR3 length equals 14 residues. Trimming cost V 2 bases and J 5 bases, with 10 bases left between them. The CDR3 DNA sequence: TGTGCCAGTAGTATATCCCAGGATCAAAACATTCAGTACTTC. Translating gives CASSISQDQNIQYF.

With regard to this clone: The sample carries other DNA sequences with the same CDR3. V is TRBV29-1 and J is TRBJ1-1; D is perhaps TRBD1 (5 bases). The CDR3 covers 13 residues. Germline CDR1 and CDR2: SQVTM and ANQGSEA. V was trimmed by 4 bases and J by 2 bases, leaving 11 bases between them. In DNA, the CDR3 is TGCAGCGTTGCGCGGGACCTTAACACTGAAGCTTTCTTT. This codes for CSVARDLNTEAFF. The full variable domain, rest sourced from reference TRBV29-1 and TRBJ1-1, is SAVISQKPSRDICQRGTSLTIQCQVDSQVTMMFWYRQQPGQSLTLIATANQGSEATYESGFVIDKFPISRPNLTFSTLTVSNMSPEDSSIYLCSVARDLNTEAFFGQGTRLTVV.

CDR3 nucleotide sequence: TGTGCCAGCAGCTTGGGGCGGCAAGAGACCCAGTACTTC. Translating it yields CASSLGRQETQYF. The chain couples TRBV5-6 to TRBJ2-5; the D is unclear. The germline V gene has CDR1 SGHDT and CDR2 YYEEEE. This CDR3 is built from 13 residues. The V and J ends lost 0 bases and 2 bases respectively, with 5 bases between them.

The genes are TRBV28 and TRBJ2-3; D may be TRBD2 (5 bases). Germline V gene lookup returns CDR1 MDHEN and CDR2 SYDVKM. The CDR3 loop spans 14 amino acids. Trimming left V 5 bases short and J 5 bases short, with 14 bases between. CDR3 loop: CASSTFSGKDTQYF. CDR3 DNA sequence: TGTGCCAGCAGTACGTTCTCCGGGAAAGATACGCAGTATTTT. Full variable domain (remainder filled in from reference TRBV28 and TRBJ2-3): DVKVTQSSRYLVKRTGEKVFLECVQDMDHENMFWYRQDPGLGLRLIYFSYDVKMKEKGDIPEGYSVSREKKERFSLILESASTNQTSMYLCASSTFSGKDTQYFGPGTRLTVL.

The chain employs TRBV7-6 and TRBJ2-7, with unresolved D. The CDR3 loop spans 12 amino acids. V lost 4 bases and J 2 bases, leaving 6 bases between the germline ends. CDR1 SGHVS and CDR2 FNYEAQ come from the germline V gene. CDR3: CASSSPPYEQYF. The CDR3 coding sequence is TGTGCCAGCAGCTCACCTCCCTACGAGCAGTACTTC.

In regard to this clone: At one boundary the junction diverges from the germline segment, which might be a read error. At the DNA level, this CDR3 is encoded by other sequences in the same sample as well. The chain is built from TRBV5-1 and TRBJ2-5, with a tentative D call TRBD1 (5 bases). The germline CDR1 and CDR2 sequences are SGHRS and YFSETQ. The CDR3 has 14 residues. CDR3 sequence: CASSLVGAQETQYF. CDR3 DNA: TGCGCCAGCAGCTTGGTAGGGGCCCAAGAGACTCAGTACTTC.